These 22 T cell receptor beta chains were all obtained from the same sample, sequenced in a study of T cells in Graves' hyperthyroidism and ophthalmopathy. RNA transcripts served as the template for amplifying TCR beta CDR3 regions. First-round RT-PCR with HTBI primers amplified the TCR CDR3 region. TCRdb itself ran the multiplex PCR reads through MiXCR, one entry per CDR3 protein. The sample yields under 400,000 distinct CDR3 sequences, roughly 25% seen once. The source material was blood. The source is a man aged 45-65 years with Graves' hyperthyroidism.

There are a few counts of this clonotype. As DNA, the CDR3 is TGTGCCAGCAGTACTAGCGGGAGTTGGTCTGAGCAGTTCTTC. Its protein is CASSTSGSWSEQFF. V gene TRBV12-3 or TRBV12-4 combines with J gene TRBJ2-1; 11 positions match TRBD2. CDR3 size: 14 residues. V shed 5 bases, J shed 9 bases, and the junction held 6 bases outside the gene matches.

This clonotype has only a few counts. The rearrangement uses TRBV20-1 and TRBJ1-2; TRBD1 might be the D (6 bases). This CDR3 has 13 residues. In germline, CDR1 is DFQATT, CDR2 SNEGSKA (reference sequence). Trimming took 1 base from V and 8 from J, leaving 14 bases between them. CDR3 DNA: TGCAGTGCTAGAGCCGACAGGAAGAAGGGCTACACCTTC. Its protein is CSARADRKKGYTF.

CDR3 sequence: CASSSRGSGANTGELFF. The CDR3 DNA sequence: TGTGCCAGCAGCTCGAGGGGGAGCGGGGCGAACACCGGGGAGCTGTTTTTT. This sequence joins TRBV7-6 and TRBJ2-2; tentatively, D is TRBD2 (7 bases). The V end was cut by 4 bases, the J end by 0 bases, with 15 bases between. The CDR3 has 17 residues. The germline gives CDR1 SGHVS, CDR2 FNYEAQ.

The CDR3 DNA follows: TGTGCCTGGAAGAGGCCGAGGACAGGCTCTGGAAACACCATATATTTT. Translated: CAWKRPRTGSGNTIYF. This chain joins TRBV30 and TRBJ1-3; TRBD1 matches at 7 bases. V trimming: 4 bases; J trimming: 0 bases; junction bases outside the gene matches: 9. The V gene's germline CDR1 is GTSNPN and CDR2 SVGIG (reference sequence). The CDR3 extends over 16 amino acids.

This clonotype has ten or more counts. The chain recombines TRBV28 with TRBJ2-5; D is unclear. Germline V lookup: CDR1 MDHEN, CDR2 SYDVKM. This CDR3 comprises 16 residues. V was clipped by 2 bases and J by 6 bases, with 19 bases between them. The CDR3 nucleotides are TGTGCCAGCAGTTTAGCCGCCTCCTCGAAGGTGAAGACCCAGTACTTC. Its translation: CASSLAASSKVKTQYF.

The J gene is TRBJ2-1, the V gene TRBV10-1, with D perhaps being TRBD1 or TRBD2 (6 bases each). The CDR3 has 15 residues. Deletions cut 3 bases from V and 11 bases from J, with 20 bases between. Germline-derived CDR1 and CDR2 are WNHNN and SYGVQD (reference sequence). Here the CDR3 reads CASSEGVEGGRKQFF. The CDR3 DNA reads as TGCGCCAGCAGTGAAGGGGTAGAGGGGGGTCGGAAGCAGTTCTTC.

Only a few counts were recorded for this clonotype. The chain couples TRBV13 to TRBJ2-7, with 7 bases fitting TRBD1. V lost 0 bases to trimming and J lost 2 bases; unmatched junction nucleotides: 7. The CDR3 spans 16 residues. Germline V gene sequence: CDR1 PRHDT, CDR2 FYEKMQ (reference sequence). The CDR3 DNA follows: TGTGCCAGCAGCTTAGGCCCAACAGGGGTCCCCTACGAGCAGTACTTC. Amino acid sequence: CASSLGPTGVPYEQYF.

There are a few counts of this clonotype. The rearrangement joins TRBV11-3 to TRBJ1-1, with TRBD1 matching over 8 bases. CDR3 length: 15 amino acids. Germline V CDR1 and CDR2: SGHNT, YENEEA. The V segment lost 8 bases and the J segment 1 base; nucleotides outside the gene matches: 9. As DNA, the CDR3 is TGTGCCAGCTCGACAGGGGATAGTAGGAACACTGAAGCTTTCTTT. The encoded protein is CASSTGDSRNTEAFF.

V gene TRBV5-4 combines with J gene TRBJ1-5, with D unresolved. The CDR3 is 14 residues long. The germline V and J ends were trimmed by 4 bases and 4 bases, with 12 bases remaining between them. Germline assignment: CDR1 SGHNT and CDR2 YYREEE (reference sequence). The CDR3 is CASSIGAGNQPQHF. The CDR3 DNA is TGTGCCAGCAGCATTGGCGCGGGAAATCAGCCCCAGCATTTT.

On this clonotype: One end of the junction varies from germline; a read error may be responsible. The CDR3 protein is CASLGLAMTDTQCF. CDR3 in DNA: TGTGCCAGCCTCGGACTAGCGATGACAGATACGCAGTGTTTT. V is TRBV7-9 and J is TRBJ2-3, with TRBD2 identical over 9 bases. The germline gives CDR1 SEHNR, CDR2 FQNEAQ (reference sequence). The CDR3 runs 14 residues. Combining the CDR3 with reference TRBV7-9 and TRBJ2-3 gives the whole variable domain DTGVSQNPRHKITKRGQNVTFRCDPISEHNRLYWYRQTLGQGPEFLTYFQNEAQLEKSRLLSDRFSAERPKGSFSTLEIQRTEQGDSAMYLCASLGLAMTDTQCFGPGTRLTVL.

The V gene is TRBV7-8, the J gene TRBJ2-1; TRBD2 aligns across 7 bases. The CDR3 loop spans 19 amino acids. Germline V CDR1 and CDR2: SGHVS, FQNEAQ. The junction had 17 bases not matched to a gene; V was cut back by 1 base and J by 5 bases. CDR3: CASSLGPAGKGVGDNEQFF. For the CDR3, the DNA is TGTGCCAGCAGCTTAGGCCCAGCGGGAAAAGGAGTGGGAGACAATGAGCAGTTCTTC.

A note on this clonotype: A junction boundary mismatches the germline segment, possibly from a read error. The chain has TRBV27 and TRBJ2-2, with D possibly TRBD2 on 5 matching bases. Germline CDR1 is MNHEY and CDR2 is SMNVEV (reference sequence). The CDR3 is made up of 14 amino acids. CDR3 sequence (DNA): TGTGCCGGCAGTTACGGGGAGAACACCGGGGAGCTGTTTTTT. Protein: CAGSYGENTGELFF.

The chain is built from TRBV27 and TRBJ2-6; TRBD1 matches at 8 bases. The CDR3 is 19 amino acids. Germline V gives CDR1 MNHEY, CDR2 SMNVEV (reference sequence). V gave up 4 bases and J gave up 0 bases; unmatched junction bases: 11. Here the CDR3 DNA reads TGTGCCAGCAGTTCGGACAGGGAGTTGCTGGTCTCTGGGGCCAACGTCCTGACTTTC. Translating gives CASSSDRELLVSGANVLTF.

This rearrangement joins TRBV7-3 to TRBJ2-7; D is unresolved. Germline V lookup: CDR1 SGHTA, CDR2 FQGTGA. The CDR3 covers 12 residues. The V gene lost 5 bases and the J gene lost 9 bases, with 14 bases spanning the gap. The CDR3 spells CASSPNTEWQYF. CDR3 sequence (DNA): TGTGCCAGCAGCCCGAACACTGAATGGCAGTACTTC.

Many counts were recorded for this clonotype. The gene calls are TRBV5-1 and TRBJ2-3, with 10 bases identical to TRBD2. Germline values: CDR1 SGHRS, CDR2 YFSETQ. The CDR3 has 15 amino acids. J gave up 0 bases and V 6 bases, and 4 bases lay outside the gene matches. CDR3 loop: CASKRTSGSTDTQYF. The CDR3 DNA sequence: TGCGCCAGCAAAAGGACTAGCGGAAGCACAGATACGCAGTATTTT.

A few counts support this clonotype. This chain uses TRBV20-1 with TRBJ1-2, with D hard to call. Trimming left V 3 bases short and J 8 bases short, with 10 bases between. Germline V gene lookup returns CDR1 DFQATT and CDR2 SNEGSKA (reference sequence). The CDR3 is 11 residues long. The CDR3 bases are TGCAGTGCTAGCTGGGGTAGGGGCTACACCTTC. This codes for CSASWGRGYTF.

J is TRBJ2-5 and V is TRBV14; weak D call: TRBD1 (6 bases). CDR3 size: 13 residues. The germline gives CDR1 SGHDN, CDR2 FVKESK. V was trimmed by 10 bases and J by 2 bases, leaving 14 bases between them. The CDR3 region has the DNA TGTGCCACCTCGGGACATCCACAAGAGACCCAGTACTTC. Its protein is CATSGHPQETQYF.

The V and J genes are TRBV7-9 and TRBJ2-1; no clear D gene. Between the trimmed V and J ends, which lost 2 bases and 7 bases, there was a span of 9 bases. From germline, CDR1 is SEHNR and CDR2 FQNEAQ (reference sequence). This CDR3 comprises 13 residues. CDR3 in DNA: TGTGCCAGCAGCTTACGTTTGGCTAATGAGCAGTTCTTC. This gives the protein CASSLRLANEQFF.

This clonotype was counted between two and nine times. This rearrangement joins TRBV13 to TRBJ1-4; unclear D gene. Germline V lookup: CDR1 PRHDT, CDR2 FYEKMQ (reference sequence). V was trimmed by 5 bases and J by 7 bases, leaving 11 bases between them. The CDR3 is 13 amino acids. In DNA form, the CDR3 reads TGTGCCAGCAGCCCGGGTTGGGGTGAAAAACTGTTTTTT. Protein sequence: CASSPGWGEKLFF. The full variable domain, completed using reference TRBV13 and TRBJ1-4, is AAGVIQSPRHLIKEKRETATLKCYPIPRHDTVYWYQQGPGQDPQFLISFYEKMQSDKGSIPDRFSAQQFSDYHSELNMSSLELGDSALYFCASSPGWGEKLFFGSGTQLSVL.

The chain is built from TRBV28 and TRBJ1-5; 9 bases map to TRBD1. The CDR3 contains 14 residues. V lost 4 bases and J lost 8; bases outside the gene matches: 6. Germline values: CDR1 MDHEN, CDR2 SYDVKM. CDR3 region: CASSSYRGLEPQHF. The CDR3 DNA follows: TGTGCCAGCAGTTCCTACAGGGGGCTGGAGCCCCAGCATTTT.

In this sample, this clonotype turned up many times. The rearrangement links TRBV20-1 to TRBJ1-1; 9 nucleotides align to TRBD1. CDR1 is DFQATT and CDR2 is SNEGSKA in the germline V gene (reference sequence). V lost 4 bases to trimming and J lost 3 bases; unmatched junction nucleotides: 9. The CDR3 length is 15 residues. As DNA, the CDR3 is TGCAGTGCTAAACGGACAGGGGTTCGGGACACTGAAGCTTTCTTT. This gives the protein CSAKRTGVRDTEAFF.

The rearrangement uses TRBV19 and TRBJ2-3; D gene ambiguous. The CDR3 runs 14 residues. Trimming took 7 bases from V and 6 from J, leaving 17 bases between them. The germline gives CDR1 LNHDA, CDR2 SQIVND (reference sequence). CDR3 sequence reads: CASKGPARTDTQYF. The DNA of the CDR3 is TGTGCCAGTAAAGGCCCTGCTCGAACGGATACGCAGTATTTT. Filled out from reference TRBV19 and TRBJ2-3, the complete variable domain reads DGGITQSPKYLFRKEGQNVTLSCEQNLNHDAMYWYRQDPGQGLRLIYYSQIVNDFQKGDIAEGYSVSREKKESFPLTVTSAQKNPTAFYLCASKGPARTDTQYFGPGTRLTVL.